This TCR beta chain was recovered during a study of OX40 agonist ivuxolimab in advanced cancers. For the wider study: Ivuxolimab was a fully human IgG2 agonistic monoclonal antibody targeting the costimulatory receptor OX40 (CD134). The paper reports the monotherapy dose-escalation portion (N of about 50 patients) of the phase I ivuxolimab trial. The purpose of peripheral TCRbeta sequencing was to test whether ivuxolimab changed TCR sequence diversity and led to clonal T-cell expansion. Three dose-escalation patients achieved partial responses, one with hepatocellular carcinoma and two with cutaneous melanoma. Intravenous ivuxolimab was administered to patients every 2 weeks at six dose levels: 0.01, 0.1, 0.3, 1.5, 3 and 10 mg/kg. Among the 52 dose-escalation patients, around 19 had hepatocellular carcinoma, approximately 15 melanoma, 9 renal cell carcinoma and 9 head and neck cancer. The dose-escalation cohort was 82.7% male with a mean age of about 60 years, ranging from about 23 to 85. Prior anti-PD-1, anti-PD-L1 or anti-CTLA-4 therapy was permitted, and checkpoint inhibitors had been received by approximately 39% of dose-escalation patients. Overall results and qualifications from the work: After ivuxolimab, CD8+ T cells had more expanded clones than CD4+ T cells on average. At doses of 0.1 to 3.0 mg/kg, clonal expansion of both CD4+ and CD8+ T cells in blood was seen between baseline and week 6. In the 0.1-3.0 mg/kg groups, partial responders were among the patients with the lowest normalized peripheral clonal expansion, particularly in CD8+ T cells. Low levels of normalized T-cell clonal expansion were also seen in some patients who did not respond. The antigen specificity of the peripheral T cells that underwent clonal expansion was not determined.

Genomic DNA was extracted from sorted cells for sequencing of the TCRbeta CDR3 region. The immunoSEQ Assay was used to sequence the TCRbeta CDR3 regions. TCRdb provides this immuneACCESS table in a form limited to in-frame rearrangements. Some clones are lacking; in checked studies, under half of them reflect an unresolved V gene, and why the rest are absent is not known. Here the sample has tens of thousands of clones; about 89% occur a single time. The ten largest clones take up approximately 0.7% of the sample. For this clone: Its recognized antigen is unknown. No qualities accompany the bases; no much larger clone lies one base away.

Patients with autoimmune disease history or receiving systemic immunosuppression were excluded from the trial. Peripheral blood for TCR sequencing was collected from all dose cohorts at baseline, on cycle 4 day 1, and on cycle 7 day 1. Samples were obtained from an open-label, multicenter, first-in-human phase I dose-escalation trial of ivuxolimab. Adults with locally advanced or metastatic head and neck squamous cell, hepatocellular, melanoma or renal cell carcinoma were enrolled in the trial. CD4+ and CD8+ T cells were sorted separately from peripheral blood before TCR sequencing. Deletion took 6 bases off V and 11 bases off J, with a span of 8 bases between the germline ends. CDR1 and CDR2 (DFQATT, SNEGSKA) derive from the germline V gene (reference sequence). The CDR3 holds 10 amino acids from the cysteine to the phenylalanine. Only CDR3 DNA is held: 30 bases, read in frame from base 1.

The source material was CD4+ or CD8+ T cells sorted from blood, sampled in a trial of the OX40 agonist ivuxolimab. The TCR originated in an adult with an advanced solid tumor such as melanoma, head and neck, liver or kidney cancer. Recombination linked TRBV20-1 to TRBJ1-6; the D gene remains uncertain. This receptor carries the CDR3 CSATIPPLHF. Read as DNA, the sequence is TGCAGTGCGACGATTCCACCCCTCCACTTT.